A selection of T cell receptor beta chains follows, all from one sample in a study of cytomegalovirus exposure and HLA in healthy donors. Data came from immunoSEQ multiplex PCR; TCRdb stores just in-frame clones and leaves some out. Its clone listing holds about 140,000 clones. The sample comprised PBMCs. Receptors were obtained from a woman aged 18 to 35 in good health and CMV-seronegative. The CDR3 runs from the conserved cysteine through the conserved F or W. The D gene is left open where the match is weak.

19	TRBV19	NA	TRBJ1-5	TGTGCCAGTAGTAATGCACTAAGTAACCCTGAGGGAACCAATCAGCCCCAGCATTTT	CASSNALSNPEGTNQPQHF
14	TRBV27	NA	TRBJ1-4	TGTGCCAGCAGTTCGCGCGGGACTAATGAAAAACTGTTTTTT	CASSSRGTNEKLFF
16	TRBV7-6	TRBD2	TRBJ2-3	TGTGCCAGCAGCCAGGGACTAGCGGGAGGGGCAGATACGCAGTATTTT	CASSQGLAGGADTQYF
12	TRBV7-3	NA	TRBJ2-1	TGTGCCAGCAGCTTCGACGAGGGTGAGCAGTTCTTC	CASSFDEGEQFF
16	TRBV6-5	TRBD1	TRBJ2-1	TGTGCCAGCAGTTCCCTTGGACAGGGCCCCTACAATGAGCAGTTCTTC	CASSSLGQGPYNEQFF
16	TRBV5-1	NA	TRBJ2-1	TGCGCCAGCAGCCCTTTAGGGGGAGGGTTCTACAATGAGCAGTTCTTC	CASSPLGGGFYNEQFF
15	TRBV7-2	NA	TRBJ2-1	TGTGCCAGCAGCCGGCGAGGGGGCTCCTACAATGAGCAGTTCTTC	CASSRRGGSYNEQFF
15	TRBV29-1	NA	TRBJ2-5	TGCAGCGTTGAGAGTCCAGCGGATTACCAAGAGACCCAGTACTTC	CSVESPADYQETQYF
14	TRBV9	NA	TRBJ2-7	TGTGCCAGCAGCGTAAGTGCAGGTACCTACGAGCAGTACTTC	CASSVSAGTYEQYF
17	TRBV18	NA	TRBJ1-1	TGTGCCAGCTCACAGGACGGGGGGCTCGGGAGGAACACTGAAGCTTTCTTT	CASSQDGGLGRNTEAFF
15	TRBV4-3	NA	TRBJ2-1	TGCGCCAGCAGCCAAGGTTCTATCTCCTACAATGAGCAGTTCTTC	CASSQGSISYNEQFF
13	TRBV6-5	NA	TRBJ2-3	TGTGCCACCTCGTTTATCTCCACAGATACGCAGTATTTT	CATSFISTDTQYF
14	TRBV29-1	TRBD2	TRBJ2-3	TGCAGCGTTGAAGGAGCGGGAAGCGCCGATACGCAGTATTTT	CSVEGAGSADTQYF
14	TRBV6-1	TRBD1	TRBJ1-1	TGTGCCAGCAGTGTATCCAGGGGGCGAGCTGAAGCTTTCTTT	CASSVSRGRAEAFF
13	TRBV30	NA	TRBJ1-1	TGTGCCTGGAGGGGTCCTAGCCGCACTGAAGCTTTCTTT	CAWRGPSRTEAFF
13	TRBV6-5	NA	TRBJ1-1	TGTGCCAGCCGGGGGGACTATTACACTGAAGCTTTCTTT	CASRGDYYTEAFF
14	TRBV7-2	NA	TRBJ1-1	TGTGCCAGCAGCTTTAGACAGAGGAACACTGAAGCTTTCTTT	CASSFRQRNTEAFF
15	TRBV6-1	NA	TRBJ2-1	TGTGCCAGCACGAGTGGTGACACCTACGGGGGTAAGCAGTTCTTC	CASTSGDTYGGKQFF
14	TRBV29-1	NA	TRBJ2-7	TGCAGCGTGGACGCCCAGGGTACCCCCTACGAGCAGTACTTC	CSVDAQGTPYEQYF
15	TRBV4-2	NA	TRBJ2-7	TGTGCCAGCAGCCAAGAATGGAGCGGTCCCTACGAGCAGTACTTC	CASSQEWSGPYEQYF
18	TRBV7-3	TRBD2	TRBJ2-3	TGTGCCAGCAGCTTAACTCCCCCCTCAGCGGGAGGTGGGGATACGCAGTATTTT	CASSLTPPSAGGGDTQYF
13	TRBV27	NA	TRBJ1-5	TGTGCCAGCAGTTTACAGGGTAATCAGCCCCAGCATTTT	CASSLQGNQPQHF
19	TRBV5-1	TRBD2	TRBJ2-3	TGCGCCAGCAGCTTGGAAGTGACTAGCGGGAGGGTCCTCACAGATACGCAGTATTTT	CASSLEVTSGRVLTDTQYF
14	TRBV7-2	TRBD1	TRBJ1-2	TGTGCCAGCAGCTTAGCGACAGGGGGCTATGGCTACACCTTC	CASSLATGGYGYTF
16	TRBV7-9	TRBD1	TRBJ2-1	TGTGCCAGCAGCTTAGGAGGACAGGGAATATACAATGAGCAGTTCTTC	CASSLGGQGIYNEQFF
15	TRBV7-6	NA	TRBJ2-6	TGTGCCAGCAGCCGCCTCGGGAGTGGGGCCAACGTCCTGACTTTC	CASSRLGSGANVLTF
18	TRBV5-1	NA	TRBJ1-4	TGCGCCAGCAGCTTGGATTTGGCGGGGAGGAAGGTTCAGGAAAAACTGTTTTTT	CASSLDLAGRKVQEKLFF
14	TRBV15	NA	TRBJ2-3	TGTGCCACCAGGAAAGACCAGGTCACAGATACGCAGTATTTT	CATRKDQVTDTQYF
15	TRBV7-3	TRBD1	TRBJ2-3	TGTGCCAGCAGCCCGACAGGGCTCAGCACAGATACGCAGTATTTT	CASSPTGLSTDTQYF
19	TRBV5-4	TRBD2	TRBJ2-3	TGTGCCAGCAGCCCCGGGACTAGCGGTTTAAGACTACAAACAGATACGCAGTATTTT	CASSPGTSGLRLQTDTQYF
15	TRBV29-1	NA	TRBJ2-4	TGCAGCGTCTCCTTGAGGGCCTGGGGCAAAAACATTCAGTACTTC	CSVSLRAWGKNIQYF
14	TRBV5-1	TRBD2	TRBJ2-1	TGCGCCAGCAGCTTGGAGGGACTAGTCAATGAGCAGTTCTTC	CASSLEGLVNEQFF
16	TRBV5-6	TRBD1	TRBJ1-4	TGTGCCAGCAGCCATACACAGGGGGTTGGATCTGAAAAACTGTTTTTT	CASSHTQGVGSEKLFF
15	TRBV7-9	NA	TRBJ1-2	TGTGCCAGCAGCTTAGGGTCGCAGGGACTAGCTGGCTACACCTTC	CASSLGSQGLAGYTF
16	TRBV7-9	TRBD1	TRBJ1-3	TGTGCCAGCAGCCATAGGGACAGGGTCTCTGGAAACACCATATATTTT	CASSHRDRVSGNTIYF
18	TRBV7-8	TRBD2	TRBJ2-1	TGTGCCAGCAGCGGACCTCAGACTAGCGGGGCCACCTACAATGAGCAGTTCTTC	CASSGPQTSGATYNEQFF
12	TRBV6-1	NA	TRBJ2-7	TGTGCCAGCAAACCGACAGGAGGCGAGCAGTACTTC	CASKPTGGEQYF
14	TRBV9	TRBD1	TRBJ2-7	TGTGCCAGCAGCGTAGGACAGGGGGGAAGGACTAGGTACTTC	CASSVGQGGRTRYF
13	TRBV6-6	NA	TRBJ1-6	TGTGCAGGGGGTGGTCAGATTAATTCACCCCTCCACTTT	CAGGGQINSPLHF
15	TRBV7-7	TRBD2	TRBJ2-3	TGTGCTAGCAGCTTGTTAGCGGGAGGGACAGATACGCAGTATTTT	CASSLLAGGTDTQYF
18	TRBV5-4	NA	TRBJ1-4	TGTGCCAGCAGCTTAACGAGATCAGGGGATAGGGCTAATGAAAAACTGTTTTTT	CASSLTRSGDRANEKLFF
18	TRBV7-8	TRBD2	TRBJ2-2	TGTGCCAGCAGCTTAACTAGCGGGGGGGGCTCCAAGACCGGGGAGCTGTTTTTT	CASSLTSGGGSKTGELFF
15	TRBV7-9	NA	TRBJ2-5	TGTGCCAGCAGCTTAGGATCGGGGACACAAGAGACCCAGTACTTC	CASSLGSGTQETQYF
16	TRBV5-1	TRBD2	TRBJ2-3	TGCGCCAGCAGCTTTTCGACTAGCGGGACCACAGATACGCAGTATTTT	CASSFSTSGTTDTQYF
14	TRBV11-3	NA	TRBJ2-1	TGTGCCAGCAGCTCCGAGGGGGGGTACAATGAGCAGTTCTTC	CASSSEGGYNEQFF
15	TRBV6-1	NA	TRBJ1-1	TGTGCCAGCAGCGTAAGCCGGACGTCCTCGGGGGAAGCTTTCTTT	CASSVSRTSSGEAFF
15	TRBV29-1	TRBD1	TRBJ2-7	TGCAGCGTTGAAGGCGGGGACAGGGCCACCTACGAGCAGTACTTC	CSVEGGDRATYEQYF
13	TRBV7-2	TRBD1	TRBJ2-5	TGTGCCAGCAGCTACAGGGGAGAAGAGACCCAGTACTTC	CASSYRGEETQYF
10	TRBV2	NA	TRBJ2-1	TGTGCCAGCAGTGGCGGTGAGCAGTTCTTC	CASSGGEQFF
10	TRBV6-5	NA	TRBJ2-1	TGTGCCAGCCGGGGGAATGAGCAGTTCTTC	CASRGNEQFF
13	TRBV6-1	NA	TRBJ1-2	TGTGCCAGCAGGGACCAGGGTACGCGTGGCTACACCTTC	CASRDQGTRGYTF